The source of this T cell receptor beta chain is a study of cytomegalovirus exposure and HLA in healthy donors. Vbeta (60) and Jbeta (13) primers were used in the PCR. TCRdb's copy holds only in-frame clones and misses some; the assay was immunoSEQ multiplex PCR. This table holds about 130,000 clones, about 79% found once. Germline V gene lookup returns CDR1 SGHRS and CDR2 YFSETQ. CDR3 length equals 12 residues. The trim removed 5 bases at V and 13 bases at J, leaving 8 bases unmatched. Findings and caveats of the study: Most of the CMV-associated TCR beta chains (in a later analysis) appeared to be HLA-restricted. Researchers catalogued approximately 160 TCR beta chains as cytomegalovirus-associated. In a later analysis, compared with equally common non-associated chains, HLA-associated beta chains were more expanded. Among TCR sequences, most were rare, though some public TCRs appeared in many donors.

Notes on this clone: Antigen: not known.

The material sequenced was PBMCs. The source of this sequence is a young woman in good health and CMV-seropositive. The chain has TRBV5-1 and TRBJ2-1; TRBD2 aligns across 8 bases. The DNA for the CDR3 is TGCGCCAGCAGACTGGGCGGGACTAGTCAGTTCTTC. Translating it yields CASRLGGTSQFF.